This is a list of T cell receptor beta chains from one sample in a study of Ad26.COV2.S vaccination and SARS-CoV-2 variants. Profiled with immunoSEQ multiplex PCR; TCRdb holds only in-frame clones, not every one. Here the sample spans about 260,000 clones, around nine tenths being singletons. The source material was peripheral blood, sampled in a trial of Ad26.COV2.S vaccine versus placebo. The source of these receptors is a person between 18 and 59 years old who received the Ad26.COV2.S COVID-19 vaccine or a placebo. The CDR3 runs from the conserved cysteine through the conserved F or W. A D gene is named only where the DNA matches it firmly. A clone size is listed for some rows: how often the clone was seen (once, few, many), or a class if it is expanded.

J	size	V	D	DNA	CDR3
TRBJ2-1	-	TRBV21-1	-	TGTGCCCTCGAACAGGCTACTAGCGGCTCCTACAATGAGCAGTTCTTC	CALEQATSGSYNEQFF
TRBJ2-2	-	TRBV7-9	TRBD1	TGTGCCAGCAGCCCGGCCGCCGGGACAGGGGACACCGGGGAGCTGTTTTTT	CASSPAAGTGDTGELFF
TRBJ1-2	once	TRBV6-2/TRBV6-3	TRBD1	TGTGCCAGCAGTTCCGCCGGGACAGGGGGCCGCTATGGCTACACCTTC	CASSSAGTGGRYGYTF
TRBJ1-2	once	TRBV4-1	-	TGCGCCAGCAGCCAAGGGGGTAACACGGGGGTGAGAGGCTACACCTTC	CASSQGGNTGVRGYTF
TRBJ1-6	-	TRBV4-1	-	TGCGCCAGCAGCCAAGATCGGAGAAAAGGACAGAACACTAATAATTCACCCCTCCACTTT	CASSQDRRKGQNTNNSPLHF
TRBJ2-5	once	TRBV5-1	TRBD1	TGCGCCAGCAGCCCCCGGACAGGCAACCAAGAGACCCAGTACTTC	CASSPRTGNQETQYF
TRBJ2-2	-	TRBV7-7	-	TGTGCCAGCAGCGCGGTACAGGGCGAGGACGGGGAGCTGTTTTTT	CASSAVQGEDGELFF
TRBJ2-3	-	TRBV11-2	TRBD2	TGTGCCAGCAGCTTCGACTCGAGGAGCGGGGGCACAGATACGCAGTATTTT	CASSFDSRSGGTDTQYF
TRBJ2-3	-	TRBV6-6	-	TGTGCCAGCAGTCCCGGGACGACAGATACGCAGTATTTT	CASSPGTTDTQYF
TRBJ1-2	-	TRBV27	TRBD1	TGTGCCAGCAGAGCAGGGGGAAGGGGTGGCTACACCTTC	CASRAGGRGGYTF
TRBJ2-3	-	TRBV6-1	-	TGTGCCAGCAGTGATGGATCAGATACGCAGTATTTT	CASSDGSDTQYF
TRBJ1-6	once	TRBV27	-	TGTGCCAGCAGTTTATCGAGGACAGACCGATTCCACTTT	CASSLSRTDRFHF
TRBJ2-7	-	TRBV5-4	-	TGTGCCAGCAGCTTGGCCTCTTTCAGGGGAGCCGAGCAGTACTTC	CASSLASFRGAEQYF
TRBJ2-4	-	TRBV4-3	TRBD2	TGCGCCAGCAGCCAAGAACTCGCTAGCGGGGTTAAAGGCAAAAACATTCAGTACTTC	CASSQELASGVKGKNIQYF
TRBJ2-2	-	TRBV19	TRBD2	TGTGCCAGTAGTTTCGCTAGCGGGACGAACACCGGGGAGCTGTTTTTT	CASSFASGTNTGELFF
TRBJ2-7	-	TRBV5-4	-	TGTGCCAGCAGGCCATTCTCTGGGGCCCCCGAGCAGTACTTC	CASRPFSGAPEQYF
TRBJ2-4	-	TRBV5-1	TRBD1	TGCGCCAGCAGCTCTGGACAGGGCGGAAACATTCAGTACTTC	CASSSGQGGNIQYF
TRBJ2-1	-	TRBV7-9	TRBD2	TGTGCCAGCAGCTTAGTCTCCGGGGGGGTTAATGAGCAGTTCTTC	CASSLVSGGVNEQFF
TRBJ2-5	-	TRBV6-2/TRBV6-3	-	TGTGCCAGCAGTTCCCCTAGCGAGACCCAGTACTTC	CASSSPSETQYF
TRBJ2-3	-	TRBV6-4	-	TGTGCCAGCAGTGCTGAACCCGGGATAGGCACAGATACGCAGTATTTT	CASSAEPGIGTDTQYF
TRBJ2-3	-	TRBV5-1	TRBD1	TGCGCCAGCAGCCCCCGGACAGGCGATACGCAGTATTTT	CASSPRTGDTQYF
TRBJ1-5	-	TRBV27	-	TGTGCCAGCAGTTTGGTGAGCAATCAGCCCCAGCATTTT	CASSLVSNQPQHF
TRBJ2-1	-	TRBV9	TRBD1	TGTGCCAGCAGCCCCTTCGGACAGGGGGCGCGGAATGAGCAGTTCTTC	CASSPFGQGARNEQFF
TRBJ2-1	once	TRBV6-1	-	TGTGCCAGCAGTGAATTAATCAGGGGACGGCGGGGCCGTTACAATGAGCAGTTCTTC	CASSELIRGRRGRYNEQFF
TRBJ2-5	-	TRBV7-3	-	TGTGCCAGCAGCTTAGGCCATAGCGGCCTTGAGACCCAGTACTTC	CASSLGHSGLETQYF
TRBJ2-4	-	TRBV7-9	TRBD2	TGTGCCAGCAGCCCCCCGGGACTAGCGGGAGGAGGTGCCAAAAACATTCAGTACTTC	CASSPPGLAGGGAKNIQYF
TRBJ1-2	-	TRBV2	-	TGTGCCAGCAGTGCCCAGGGAGTGGGCTACACCTTC	CASSAQGVGYTF
TRBJ1-1	once	TRBV7-3	-	TGTGCCAGCAGTATGGGGCTTCGCACTGAAGCTTTCTTT	CASSMGLRTEAFF
TRBJ2-3	-	TRBV11-1	-	TGTGCCAGCAGCTTAGCGCTGCGAGATACGCAGTATTTT	CASSLALRDTQYF
TRBJ2-7	-	TRBV9	-	TGTGCCAGCAGCGTAGCAGGGAACGTCCTATCCGAGCAGTACTTC	CASSVAGNVLSEQYF
TRBJ1-1	-	TRBV10-3	-	TGTGCCACAAGGGACGGCAAGGGAGCTTTCTTT	CATRDGKGAFF
TRBJ2-7	-	TRBV5-5	TRBD1	TGTGCCAGCAGCCCGGACAGGGTCGGGCTGGAGCAGTACTTC	CASSPDRVGLEQYF
TRBJ2-1	-	TRBV18	-	TGTGCCAGCTCACCCCCAAAGCGGGCGGGTAATGAGCAGTTCTTC	CASSPPKRAGNEQFF
TRBJ2-1	-	TRBV11-3	TRBD2	TGTGCCAGCAGCTGGGCCGGGACTAGCTTTTCTGAGCAGTTCTTC	CASSWAGTSFSEQFF
TRBJ2-3	-	TRBV6-2/TRBV6-3	-	TGTGCCAGCAGTCAACTCTACAGGGCAGATACGCAGTATTTT	CASSQLYRADTQYF
TRBJ1-5	few	TRBV5-1	TRBD1	TGCGCCAGCAGCTTGGACAGGGGTCAGCCCCAGCATTTT	CASSLDRGQPQHF
TRBJ2-7	-	TRBV4-1	-	TGCGCCAGCAGCCAAGAACCCTCCCCCCAGGCCTACGAGCAGTACTTC	CASSQEPSPQAYEQYF
TRBJ1-1	-	TRBV4-3	-	TGCGCCAGCAGCCAAAGAGGGAACACTGAAGCTTTCTTT	CASSQRGNTEAFF
TRBJ1-2	-	TRBV5-6	-	TGTGCCAGCAGCTTGGGGATACAGGTCTATGGCTACACCTTC	CASSLGIQVYGYTF
TRBJ2-2	-	TRBV7-2	-	TGTGCCAGCAGCTTACAACCCCGCGCCGGGGAGCTGTTTTTT	CASSLQPRAGELFF
TRBJ2-1	-	TRBV19	TRBD2	TGTGCCAGTAGTATAGATACGGGAGGGCCACTGAATGAGCAGTTCTTC	CASSIDTGGPLNEQFF
TRBJ1-1	-	TRBV9	TRBD1	TGTGCCAGCAGCACCGGCCGGGACAGGGGATCGAACACTGAAGCTTTCTTT	CASSTGRDRGSNTEAFF
TRBJ2-3	once	TRBV4-3	-	TGCGCCAGCAGCCAAGATCACCACACAGATACGCAGTATTTT	CASSQDHHTDTQYF
TRBJ1-6	many	TRBV7-2	-	TGTGCCAGCAGCTTACCGGGCCTTTCACCCCTCCACTTT	CASSLPGLSPLHF
TRBJ1-1	-	TRBV9	TRBD1	TGTGCCAGCAGCCCCCGGGGACAGAGTGAAGCTTTCTTT	CASSPRGQSEAFF
TRBJ2-5	-	TRBV11-1	TRBD2	TGTGCCAGCAGCCCCGGACTAGCGGGAGTCCAAGAGACCCAGTACTTC	CASSPGLAGVQETQYF
TRBJ2-1	once	TRBV27	-	TGTGCCAGCAGTTTATATGGGGACCTTTTCTACAATGAGCAGTTCTTC	CASSLYGDLFYNEQFF
TRBJ2-1	-	TRBV9	TRBD2	TGTGCCAGCACCCCAGCTAGCGGGGGGCCATACAATGAGCAGTTCTTC	CASTPASGGPYNEQFF